This TCR beta chain appears in the sequencing data of a study of control samples from healthy donors and cancer patients. Clones were read by immunoSEQ multiplex PCR, and TCRdb kept only the in-frame ones, dropping some. The sample carries 170,000 or so clones, 90% to 95% recorded once. CDR1 is MNHEY and CDR2 is SVGAGI in the germline V gene. V lost 5 bases and J lost 5, with 12 bases in between. CDR3 length: 13 amino acids. J is TRBJ2-5 and V is TRBV6-5; perhaps TRBD1 as D (6 bases). This receptor was identified in a woman between 18 and 30 years old in good health. The sample comprised blood. CDR3 loop: CASSNTGMETQYF. The CDR3 region has the DNA TGTGCCAGCAGTAACACAGGGATGGAGACCCAGTACTTC.